This passage covers 30 T cell receptor beta chains from one sample sequenced in a study of T cell clusters in autoimmune cytopenias. Each sample's input was roughly 250 ng genomic DNA, some 38,000 genome equivalents. One tube held mixed TRB-A and TRB-B primer pools for touch-down PCR. TCRdb reprocessed the multiplex PCR reads; each CDR3 protein has one entry and no DNA is given. The data include approximately 6,500 distinct CDR3 sequences; the top ten clones carry just under 8.5%. What was sequenced was peripheral blood. Source of these receptors: a human donor with an autoimmune cytopenia or autoimmune hepatitis (not recorded which).

V and J are TRBV18 and TRBJ2-3; without DNA, the TCRdb call of TRBD2 cannot be checked. The CDR3 covers 16 residues. CDR1 is KGHSH and CDR2 is LQKENI in the germline V gene. CDR3 loop: CASSPQAGWDTDTQYF.

This clonotype is medium-sized (0.01 to 0.1%) by frequency. The chain has TRBV6-1 and TRBJ1-1. Germline V gives CDR1 MNHNS, CDR2 SASEGT. This CDR3 is 13 amino acids long. This CDR3 reads CASSGTGKTEAFF.

This clonotype is classed as medium-sized by frequency. This chain's CDR3 is CASSSYYGTINTGELFF. The rearrangement joins TRBV13 to TRBJ2-2; the D call of TRBD2 rests on TCRdb alone, since no DNA is present to check it. The CDR3 has 17 residues. The germline gives CDR1 PRHDT, CDR2 FYEKMQ (reference sequence).

This clonotype registers medium-sized by frequency. The rearrangement links TRBV19 to TRBJ2-1; TCRdb's D call, TRBD1, is unchecked because there is no DNA. This CDR3 has 14 amino acids. Germline loops: CDR1 LNHDA, CDR2 SQIVND (reference sequence). The CDR3 reads CASMTGGSYNEQFF.

This clonotype is called medium-sized based on its frequency. V gene TRBV5-6 combines with J gene TRBJ1-2. The CDR3 is 13 amino acids. In germline, CDR1 is SGHDT, CDR2 YYEEEE. CDR3 sequence: CASSLGTGSGYTF.

Judged by frequency, this clonotype is medium-sized (0.01 to 0.1%). The rearrangement uses TRBV19 and TRBJ1-2. The CDR3 is made up of 12 amino acids. Per germline, CDR1 LNHDA and CDR2 SQIVND (reference sequence). The CDR3 loop is CASTAAHYGYTF.

The chain employs TRBV12-3 or TRBV12-4 and TRBJ2-7; TCRdb picks TRBD1, but there is no DNA to check that call. The CDR3 consists of 17 residues. CDR3 region: CASSGLPSTVNSYEQYF.

J is TRBJ1-5 and V is TRBV12-3 or TRBV12-4; the TRBD1 assignment by TCRdb is unverifiable without DNA. The CDR3 totals 13 residues. The CDR3 sequence: CASSSQGEQPQHF.

This clonotype shows up as medium-sized by frequency. The V call is TRBV13, the J call TRBJ2-7. There are 14 residues in the CDR3. Germline V gene lookup returns CDR1 PRHDT and CDR2 FYEKMQ (reference sequence). The chain's CDR3 is CASSFGATGIEQYF.

This sequence joins TRBV6-2 or TRBV6-3 and TRBJ1-1; there is no DNA to check the TCRdb D call of TRBD1. The CDR3 contains 14 residues. Germline CDR1 reads MNHEY; CDR2 reads SVGEGT. Here the CDR3 reads CASSRTGRRTEAFF.

This clonotype registers medium-sized by frequency. This chain links TRBV15 with TRBJ2-7; with no DNA, the TCRdb D assignment of TRBD2 cannot be verified. This CDR3 is 14 amino acids long. CDR1 LNHNV and CDR2 YYDKDF come from the germline V gene (reference sequence). Here the CDR3 reads CATSRGTRLYEQYF.

Considering frequency, this clonotype is medium-sized. V usage is TRBV19 and J usage is TRBJ2-6. Germline assignment: CDR1 LNHDA and CDR2 SQIVND (reference sequence). This CDR3 region has 15 residues. The CDR3 region is CASSMAGSGANVLTF.

The V call is TRBV13, the J call TRBJ1-1. The CDR3 has 14 amino acids. CDR1 PRHDT and CDR2 FYEKMQ come from the germline V gene (reference sequence). CDR3 residues: CASSLEQDGRGAFF.

This clonotype ranks as medium-sized (0.01 to 0.1%) in terms of frequency. This chain uses TRBV11-1 with TRBJ2-7; TCRdb's assignment of TRBD1 cannot be checked, as there is no DNA. CDR1 is SGHAT and CDR2 is FQDESV in the germline V gene (reference sequence). The CDR3 length is 14 residues. The CDR3: CASSYGQGAGEQYF.

The gene calls are TRBV5-5 and TRBJ2-2; the D call of TRBD1 rests on TCRdb alone, since no DNA is present to check it. Germline-derived CDR1 and CDR2 are SGHKS and YYEKEE (reference sequence). The CDR3 sequence is 16 residues long. The CDR3: CASSRYKGQATGELFF.

The J gene is TRBJ2-1, the V gene TRBV6-5. Germline CDR1 reads MNHEY; CDR2 reads SVGAGI. The CDR3 is made up of 17 amino acids. This chain's CDR3 is CASSPYTTAQKKNEQFF.

By frequency, this clonotype is medium-sized (0.01 to 0.1%). The rearrangement joins TRBV6-6 to TRBJ1-6; TCRdb indicates TRBD1, and absent DNA this call remains unverified. The germline V gene encodes CDR1 MNHNY and CDR2 SVGAGI (reference sequence). The CDR3 has 12 amino acids. CDR3 residues: CASSRQEGPLHF.

The chain uses TRBV28 and TRBJ2-2; without DNA, the TCRdb call of TRBD1 cannot be checked. CDR3 size: 16 residues. Germline V lookup: CDR1 MDHEN, CDR2 SYDVKM. CDR3 in amino acids: CASGPEGGPNTGELFF.

The rearrangement joins TRBV7-2 to TRBJ2-3. Germline CDR1 and CDR2: SGHTA and FQGNSA. This CDR3 comprises 13 residues. The CDR3 loop reads CASRPIAVDTQYF.

In terms of frequency, this clonotype is medium-sized (0.01 to 0.1%). The J gene is TRBJ2-5, the V gene TRBV5-5; TCRdb reports TRBD1, a call that lacks DNA to check it against. The CDR3 spans 15 residues. The V gene's germline CDR1 is SGHKS and CDR2 YYEKEE (reference sequence). CDR3 protein: CASSSPGQLREAQYF.

J is TRBJ1-5 and V is TRBV12-3 or TRBV12-4; TCRdb proposes TRBD1, but this gene call is untestable without DNA. The CDR3 has 14 amino acids. This chain's CDR3 is CASSFGGSGQPQHF.

The J gene is TRBJ1-2, the V gene TRBV30; there is no DNA to check the TCRdb D call of TRBD1. CDR3 length: 14 amino acids. From germline, CDR1 is GTSNPN and CDR2 SVGIG (reference sequence). The CDR3 spells CAWTRDSSIGGYTF.

Its frequency marks this clonotype as medium-sized. The chain carries TRBV19 and TRBJ1-1; lacking DNA, the TRBD1 call made by TCRdb goes unchecked. Per the germline V gene, CDR1 is LNHDA and CDR2 is SQIVND (reference sequence). The CDR3 totals 15 residues. The CDR3: CASSRAGALNTEAFF.

According to its frequency, this clonotype is large. This chain uses TRBV19 with TRBJ2-5; TCRdb's D call, TRBD2, is unchecked because there is no DNA. The CDR3 length is 15 residues. Germline lookup yields CDR1 LNHDA and CDR2 SQIVND (reference sequence). This CDR3 reads CASSRTSGEYETQYF.

This chain joins TRBV27 and TRBJ1-1. The germline gives CDR1 MNHEY, CDR2 SMNVEV (reference sequence). This CDR3 has 12 residues. CDR3 sequence: CASSIIAGEAFF.

The chain carries TRBV18 and TRBJ1-1; TCRdb calls TRBD1, which cannot be checked without DNA. Germline V CDR1 and CDR2: KGHSH, LQKENI. There are 16 residues in the CDR3. The CDR3 loop reads CASSTAQGAGNTEAFF.

This sequence joins TRBV5-1 and TRBJ2-1; TCRdb calls TRBD2, which cannot be checked without DNA. Germline-derived CDR1 and CDR2 are SGHRS and YFSETQ. This CDR3 has 17 residues. CDR3 loop: CASSLDPLAGPYNEQFF.

This rearrangement joins TRBV6-2 or TRBV6-3 to TRBJ1-6; TCRdb reports TRBD1, a call that lacks DNA to check it against. Per germline, CDR1 MNHEY and CDR2 SVGEGT. CDR3 length: 13 amino acids. CDR3 amino acids: CASKGQGNSPLHF.

Measured by frequency, this clonotype is medium-sized. The chain has TRBV5-6 and TRBJ1-3; TCRdb indicates TRBD1, and absent DNA this call remains unverified. The CDR3 loop spans 15 amino acids. The germline V gene encodes CDR1 SGHDT and CDR2 YYEEEE. CDR3: CASSLFQTGRNTIYF.

This chain joins TRBV28 and TRBJ2-2; TCRdb's D call, TRBD1, is unchecked because there is no DNA. The CDR3 is made up of 18 amino acids. The germline gives CDR1 MDHEN, CDR2 SYDVKM. The CDR3 region is CASSSPGQGAANTGELFF.